In its sample, the clone carrying this TCR beta chain was seen many times. Its specificity is unknown. This entry comes from a study of T cells after yellow fever vaccination. Overall study: The SMART-Seq v4 Ultra Low Input method served to prepare the low-cell-number fractions.

Looked up from germline, CDR1 is MGHRA and CDR2 is YSYEKL. CDR3 length equals 15 residues. The germline V and J ends were trimmed by 4 bases and 2 bases, with 13 bases remaining between them. The TCR cDNA carried a universal primer site and UMIs from 5'RACE template switching. TCRdb ran MiXCR on the 5' RACE reads and lists one entry per CDR3 protein. Of about 350,000 distinct CDR3 sequences listed, approximately 4% were seen once; the top ten hold roughly 25%. General study findings and limits: Post-booster samples contained most primary-vaccination clones (approximately 96% CD4, roughly 88% CD8).

The sequences come from PBMCs, collected 5 days after the yellow fever booster vaccination. This clonotype originated in a man between 18 and 29 years old who received the YFV17D yellow fever vaccine. The chain uses TRBV4-1 and TRBJ2-3; D is possibly TRBD1 (6 bases). The CDR3 is CASSLVWGLTDTQYF. Written as DNA, the CDR3 is TGCGCCAGCAGCCTTGTGTGGGGGCTCACAGATACGCAGTATTTT.